This T cell receptor beta chain was sequenced in a study of OX40 agonist ivuxolimab in advanced cancers. About the research overall: Treatment of patients was with ivuxolimab, an agonistic anti-OX40 (CD134) antibody. Cancers in dose escalation were hepatocellular, melanoma, renal cell and head and neck. Study-level findings and limits: Certain nonresponders additionally had low normalized T-cell clonal expansion. CD8+ T cells were the subset that, on average, had more expanded clones than CD4+.

The CDR3 sequence is 11 residues long. Germline V gene data show CDR1 as SQVTM and CDR2 as ANQGSEA. V lost 4 bases and J 8 bases, leaving 9 bases between the germline ends. Measured with immunoSEQ multiplex PCR; TCRdb has only the in-frame clones, and not every one. The sample lists roughly 74,000 clones, roughly 83% occurring once. For this clone: Antigen unknown.

Here the sequenced sample was CD4+ or CD8+ T cells sorted from blood, taken in a trial of the OX40 agonist ivuxolimab. This chain links TRBV29-1 with TRBJ2-1, with D tentatively TRBD2 (5 bases). The receptor's source is an adult with an advanced solid tumor such as melanoma, head and neck, liver or kidney cancer. In DNA, the CDR3 is TGCAGCGTTGGAGGGCGGGATGAGCAGTTCTTC. It is translated as CSVGGRDEQFF.